A selection of T cell receptor beta chains follows, all from one sample in a study of T cell responses to AZD1222 COVID-19 vaccine. Method: immunoSEQ multiplex PCR; TCRdb's copy keeps in-frame clones and lacks some. The sample holds more than 120,000 clones, 90% seen once. Sequencing was performed on peripheral blood, taken 28 days after the second AZD1222 dose. The receptors shown here come from an adult who received the AZD1222 COVID-19 vaccine. The CDR3 runs from the conserved cysteine through the conserved F or W. Each record gives: V gene, clone size, J gene, D gene, CDR3 DNA, CDR3 protein. A D gene is named only where the DNA matches it firmly. For some rows the clone size is stated as once, few or many, or as a class when expanded; others skip it.

>TRBV4-3|.|TRBJ2-4|.
TGCGCCAGCAGCCAAGGTGGCAGGCAGCACGGAAACATTCAGTACTTC
CASSQGGRQHGNIQYF
>TRBV18|.|TRBJ1-1|.
TGTGCCAGCTCAACAAATAAGGGGGGCACTGAAGCTTTCTTT
CASSTNKGGTEAFF
>TRBV28|.|TRBJ1-2|TRBD1
TGTGCCAGCAGTTCACAGGGGGTTAAAGGCTACACCTTC
CASSSQGVKGYTF
>TRBV11-1|.|TRBJ2-3|TRBD2
TGTGCCAGCAGCTGGGCGGGAGTTGATACGCAGTATTTT
CASSWAGVDTQYF
>TRBV30|once|TRBJ1-2|TRBD1
TGTGCCTGGAGTTACCGGGACAGGCCATCGAGCGGGGCTGGCTACACCTTC
CAWSYRDRPSSGAGYTF
>TRBV6-5|.|TRBJ2-2|.
TGTGCCAGCAGTTACCGAGGCGGGGAGCTGTTTTTT
CASSYRGGELFF
>TRBV18|.|TRBJ2-1|TRBD1
TGTGCCAGCTCACCACCCACAGGGGGCGCCGGGTCCTACAATGAGCAGTTCTTC
CASSPPTGGAGSYNEQFF
>TRBV4-1|.|TRBJ1-6|.
TGCGCCAGCAGCCAAGACAACAGATTTTCACCCCTCCACTTT
CASSQDNRFSPLHF
>TRBV19|.|TRBJ2-5|.
TGTGCCAGTAGTGCGCCAACAGGTAGAGGGGGAGAGACCCAGTACTTC
CASSAPTGRGGETQYF
>TRBV3-1/TRBV3-2|few|TRBJ1-6|TRBD1
TGTGCCAGCAGCGCCCGGGACAGGGGATACGGTAGCTCCTATAATTCACCCCTCCACTTT
CASSARDRGYGSSYNSPLHF
>TRBV7-9|.|TRBJ1-1|.
TGTGCCAGCAGCTTAAATAGGTACGCTGAAGCTTTCTTT
CASSLNRYAEAFF
>TRBV28|.|TRBJ2-4|TRBD1
TGTGCCAGCAGTGAGACAGGGTGGTCCAAAAACATTCAGTACTTC
CASSETGWSKNIQYF
>TRBV15|.|TRBJ2-2|TRBD2
TGTGCCACCAGCCGGGACTACTCGAACACCGGGGAGCTGTTTTTT
CATSRDYSNTGELFF
>TRBV19|.|TRBJ1-5|.
TGTGCCAGTAGTATAGAGATTAATCAGCCCCAGCATTTT
CASSIEINQPQHF
>TRBV5-1|.|TRBJ1-1|TRBD1
TGCGCCAGCAGCCCAACAGGGGGCGCGGCGTTGGACACTGAAGCTTTCTTT
CASSPTGGAALDTEAFF